The clone carrying this T cell receptor beta chain was seen more than once but under ten times. Its antigen is not known. This specimen belongs to a study of cytomegalovirus exposure and HLA in healthy donors. Regarding the study as a whole: When a later analysis was performed, an Asian-associated ancestry cluster reportedly had fewer N-insertions than the approximately 700-donor mean.

Primers included in the PCR were 60 Vbeta and 13 Jbeta primers. Some clones are missing from TCRdb's copy, which holds only in-frame ones; the method was immunoSEQ multiplex PCR. The sample holds approximately 150,000 clones; over 65% are singletons and the top ten take approximately 5%. This TCR came from a young man in good health and CMV-seropositive. The sequenced sample consisted of PBMCs.

In DNA, the CDR3 is TGTGCCAGCAGTTTCGAGGGTTTAGGGGGCTACACCTTC. Translated, it gives CASSFEGLGGYTF. This chain uses TRBV28 with TRBJ1-2, with D unclear. The CDR3 contains 13 residues. V lost 3 bases to trimming and J lost 8 bases, with 13 bases between them. The germline CDR1 and CDR2 sequences are MDHEN and SYDVKM.